A selection of T cell receptor beta chains follows, all from one sample in a study of regulatory T cells in long-lasting Graves disease. TCRdb reprocessed the multiplex PCR reads via MiXCR and lists one record per CDR3 protein. The profile shows approximately 440,000 distinct CDR3 sequences, 15% to 20% of them singletons. This same sample was also taken into another study, of T cells in Graves' hyperthyroidism and ophthalmopathy.

The sample was peripheral blood mononuclear cells (PBMCs), taken at new diagnosis, from a patient treated with antithyroid drugs. The receptors were sampled from a middle-aged man with Graves disease. The CDR3 runs from the conserved cysteine through the conserved F or W. Each record gives: clone size, V gene, CDR3 length, D gene, J gene, CDR3 DNA, CDR3 protein. D genes are given only for firm matches. Size values are once, few and many counts, or a class for expanded clones, and some rows have none.

>few|TRBV20-1|16|NA|TRBJ2-7
TGCAGTGCTAGAGATCTCTACGGGACGGATAATTACGAGCAGTACTTC
CSARDLYGTDNYEQYF
>NA|TRBV19|17|NA|TRBJ2-1
TGTGCCAGTAGTATAGGTACGGCGGGCTCCTCCTACAATGAGCAGTTCTTC
CASSIGTAGSSYNEQFF
>NA|TRBV29-1|11|NA|TRBJ2-7
TGCAGCGTTATACTCTCCTACGAGCAGTACTTC
CSVILSYEQYF
>few|TRBV5-1|13|NA|TRBJ2-5
TGCGCCAGCAGCAAAACCGACGGTGAGACCCAGTACTTC
CASSKTDGETQYF
>many|TRBV20-1|14|NA|TRBJ2-3
TGCAGTGCTAGAGATCCGCAGGTGGCAGATACGCAGTATTTT
CSARDPQVADTQYF
>many|TRBV29-1|13|NA|TRBJ2-5
TGCAGCGTTGAAGACGACAGACAAGAGACCCAGTACTTC
CSVEDDRQETQYF
>NA|TRBV24-1|16|NA|TRBJ2-1
TGTGCCACCAGTGACCCGGCCGGGAGTTATTACAATGAGCAGTTCTTC
CATSDPAGSYYNEQFF
>many|TRBV6-1|15|NA|TRBJ2-3
TGTGCCAGCAGCGAAGCCAGGGGAAACACAGATACGCAGTATTTT
CASSEARGNTDTQYF
>NA|TRBV27|13|NA|TRBJ2-2
TGTGCCAGCAGTTTAGTGTGGGCCGGGGAGCTGTTTTTT
CASSLVWAGELFF
>many|TRBV12-3/TRBV12-4|18|NA|TRBJ1-1
TGTGCCAGCAGTTTAGCGAGGCTTTTTAGGGTGGGGAACACTGAAGCTTTCTTT
CASSLARLFRVGNTEAFF
>many|TRBV28|16|TRBD2|TRBJ2-1
TGTGCCAGCAGAGGCGCCGGGACTAGCGGGAGGCACGAGCAGTTCTTC
CASRGAGTSGRHEQFF